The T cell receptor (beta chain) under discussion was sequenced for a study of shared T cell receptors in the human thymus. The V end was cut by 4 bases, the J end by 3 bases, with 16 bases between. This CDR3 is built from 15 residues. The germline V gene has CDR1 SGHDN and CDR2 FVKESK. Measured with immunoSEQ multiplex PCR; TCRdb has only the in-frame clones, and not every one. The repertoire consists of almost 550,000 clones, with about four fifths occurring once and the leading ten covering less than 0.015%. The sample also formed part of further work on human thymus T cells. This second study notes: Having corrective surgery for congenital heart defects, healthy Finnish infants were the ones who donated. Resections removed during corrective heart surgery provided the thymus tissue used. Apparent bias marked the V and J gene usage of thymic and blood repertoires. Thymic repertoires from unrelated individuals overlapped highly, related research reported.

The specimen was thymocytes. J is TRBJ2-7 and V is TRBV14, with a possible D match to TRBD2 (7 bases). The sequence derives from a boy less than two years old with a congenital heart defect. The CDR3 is CASSPGGRENYEQYF. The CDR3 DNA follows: TGTGCCAGCAGCCCCGGGGGGCGGGAGAACTACGAGCAGTACTTC. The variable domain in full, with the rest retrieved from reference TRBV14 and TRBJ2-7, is EAGVTQFPSHSVIEKGQTVTLRCDPISGHDNLYWYRRVMGKEIKFLLHFVKESKQDESGMPNNRFLAERTGGTYSTLKVQPAELEDSGVYFCASSPGGRENYEQYFGPGTRLTVT.